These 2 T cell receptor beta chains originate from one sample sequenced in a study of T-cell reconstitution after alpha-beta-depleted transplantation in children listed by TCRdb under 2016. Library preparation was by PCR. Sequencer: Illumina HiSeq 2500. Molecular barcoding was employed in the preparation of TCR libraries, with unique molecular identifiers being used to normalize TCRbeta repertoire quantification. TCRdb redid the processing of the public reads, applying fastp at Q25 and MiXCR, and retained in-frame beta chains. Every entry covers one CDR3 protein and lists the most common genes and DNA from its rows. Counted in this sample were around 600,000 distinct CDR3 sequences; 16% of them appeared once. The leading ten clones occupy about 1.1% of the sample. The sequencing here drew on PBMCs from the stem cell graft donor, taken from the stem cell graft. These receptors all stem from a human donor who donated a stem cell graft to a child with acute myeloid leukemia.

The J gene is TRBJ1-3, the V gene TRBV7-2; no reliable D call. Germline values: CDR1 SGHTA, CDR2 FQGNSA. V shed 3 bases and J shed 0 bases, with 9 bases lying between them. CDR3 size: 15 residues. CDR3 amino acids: CASSFSFRSGNTIYF. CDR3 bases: TGTGCCAGCAGCTTTAGTTTCCGCTCTGGAAACACCATATATTTT.

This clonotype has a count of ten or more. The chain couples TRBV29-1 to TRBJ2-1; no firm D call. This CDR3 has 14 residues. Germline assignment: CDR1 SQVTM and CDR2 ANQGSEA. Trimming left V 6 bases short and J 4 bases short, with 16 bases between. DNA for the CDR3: TGCAGCGTCCGCAGTGGAACCTTATACAATGAGCAGTTCTTC. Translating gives CSVRSGTLYNEQFF.